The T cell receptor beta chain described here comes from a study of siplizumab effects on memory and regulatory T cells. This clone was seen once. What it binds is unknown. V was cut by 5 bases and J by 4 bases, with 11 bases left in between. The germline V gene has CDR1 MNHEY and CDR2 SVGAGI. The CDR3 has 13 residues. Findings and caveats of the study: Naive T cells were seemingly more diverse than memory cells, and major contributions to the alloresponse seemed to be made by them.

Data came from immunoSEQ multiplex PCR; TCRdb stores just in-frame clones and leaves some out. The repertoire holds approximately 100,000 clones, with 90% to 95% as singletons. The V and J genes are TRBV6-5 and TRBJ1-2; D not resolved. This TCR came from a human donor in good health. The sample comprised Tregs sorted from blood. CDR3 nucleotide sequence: TGTGCCAGCAGTCGGACCATGGGCTATGGCTACACCTTC. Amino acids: CASSRTMGYGYTF.